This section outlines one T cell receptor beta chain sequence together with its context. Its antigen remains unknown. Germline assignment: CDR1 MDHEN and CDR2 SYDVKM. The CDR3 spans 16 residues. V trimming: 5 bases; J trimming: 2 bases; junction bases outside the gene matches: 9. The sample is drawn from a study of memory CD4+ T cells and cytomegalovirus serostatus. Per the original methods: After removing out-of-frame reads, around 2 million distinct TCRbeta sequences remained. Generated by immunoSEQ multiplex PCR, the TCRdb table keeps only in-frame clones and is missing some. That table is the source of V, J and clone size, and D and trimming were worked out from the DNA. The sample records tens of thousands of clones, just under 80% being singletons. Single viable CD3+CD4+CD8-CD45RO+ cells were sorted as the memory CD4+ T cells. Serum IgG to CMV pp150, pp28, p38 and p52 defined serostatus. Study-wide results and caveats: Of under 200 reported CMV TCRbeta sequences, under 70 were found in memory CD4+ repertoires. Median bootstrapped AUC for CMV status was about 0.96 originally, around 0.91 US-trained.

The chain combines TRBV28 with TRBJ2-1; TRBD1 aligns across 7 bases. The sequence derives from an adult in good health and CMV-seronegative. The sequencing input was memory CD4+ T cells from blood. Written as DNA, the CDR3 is TGTGCCAGCAGTCCCCTTTCTGGGACAGCCTACAATGAGCAGTTCTTC. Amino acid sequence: CASSPLSGTAYNEQFF.